What follows are 2 T cell receptor beta chains derived from one specimen sequenced in a study of response to subunit inactivated influenza vaccine. One entry per CDR3 protein results from TCRdb running MiXCR on the RT-PCR reads. This table holds 600,000 to 850,000 distinct CDR3 sequences, 12% to 15% found once. The source material was PBMCs from blood, sampled approximately 15 days before vaccination. These receptors were taken from a man aged 50-60 years who received an inactivated influenza vaccine.

This clonotype showed up many times. This chain uses TRBV29-1 with TRBJ2-1; D is uncertain. This CDR3 spans 12 amino acids. The V gene lost 2 bases and the J gene lost 4 bases, with 6 bases spanning the gap. Germline V lookup: CDR1 SQVTM, CDR2 ANQGSEA. The CDR3: CSVENRYNEQFF. The CDR3 nucleotides read TGCAGCGTTGAAAACAGATACAATGAGCAGTTCTTC.

There are a few counts of this clonotype. The chain uses TRBV6-2 or TRBV6-3 and TRBJ1-1; D unclear. Trimming pared 5 bases from V and 3 bases from J, leaving 10 bases between. The CDR3 has 13 residues. The germline CDR1 and CDR2 sequences are MNHEY and SVGEGT. The CDR3 bases are TGTGCCAGCAGTACTGGGCCTTACACTGAAGCTTTCTTT. Protein: CASSTGPYTEAFF.